This TCR beta chain is drawn from a study of graft-versus-host responses after intestinal transplantation. Study at large: Grafts that recipients had were multivisceral, liver-intestinal, or isolated intestinal transplants. Whole-study findings and limits: Peak circulating GvH clone levels tracked with early post-transplant HvG declines. Individuals carrying graft-donor T cell macrochimerism showed high graft-versus-host to host-versus-graft clonal ratios in allografts.

Germline lookup yields CDR1 GTSNPN and CDR2 SVGIG (reference sequence). V was trimmed by 0 bases and J by 3 bases, leaving 12 bases between them. CDR3 length: 14 residues. Here immunoSEQ multiplex PCR was the method, and the copy in TCRdb shows in-frame clones only, minus some. The sample carries roughly 7,800 clones, 31% recorded once. Investigators plated approximately 200,000 CFSE-labeled responder cells together with approximately 200,000 irradiated stimulator cells labeled with violet dye. The clonotype was recovered from a human patient who received an intestinal transplant. This sample comprised alloreactive CD4+ T cells from a mixed lymphocyte reaction culture, obtained before intestinal transplant. The subset: CFSE-low proliferating T cells sorted from roughly 6-day pre-transplant mixed lymphocyte reaction (GvH or HvG direction). The chain combines TRBV30 with TRBJ2-7, with D perhaps TRBD1 (5 bases). CDR3 in amino acids: CAWSVGQDHYEQYF. CDR3 in DNA: TGTGCCTGGAGTGTGGGGCAGGATCACTACGAGCAGTACTTC.